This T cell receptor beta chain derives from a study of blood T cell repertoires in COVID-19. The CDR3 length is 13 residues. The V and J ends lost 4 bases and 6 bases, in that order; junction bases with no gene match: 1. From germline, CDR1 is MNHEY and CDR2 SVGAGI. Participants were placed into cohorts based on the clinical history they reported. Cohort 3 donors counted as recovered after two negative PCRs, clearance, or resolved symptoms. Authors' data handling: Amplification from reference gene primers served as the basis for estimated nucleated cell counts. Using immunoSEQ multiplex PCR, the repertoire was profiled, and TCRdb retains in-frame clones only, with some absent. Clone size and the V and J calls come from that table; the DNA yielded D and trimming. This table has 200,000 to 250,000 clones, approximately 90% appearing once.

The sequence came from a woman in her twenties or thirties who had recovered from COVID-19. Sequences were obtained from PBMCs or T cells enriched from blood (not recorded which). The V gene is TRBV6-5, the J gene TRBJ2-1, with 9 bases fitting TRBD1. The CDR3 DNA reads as TGTGCCAGCAGTTCGACAGGGGGCAATGAGCAGTTCTTC. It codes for CASSSTGGNEQFF.